This T cell receptor (beta chain) was captured by sequencing in a study of OX40 agonist ivuxolimab in advanced cancers. This CDR3 has 14 amino acids. The germline V gene has CDR1 MNHEY and CDR2 SMNVEV (reference sequence). Blood sampling was done at baseline, cycle 4 day 1, and cycle 7 day 1. Points on this clone: Its target is not known. A junction end diverges from the germline sequence, so it may reflect a read error.

Produced via immunoSEQ multiplex PCR; TCRdb's table is partial and in-frame only. The sample lists about 70,000 clones, about 92% seen once, with about 1% in the top ten. The study, taken as a whole, reports: Dose levels from 0.1 to 3.0 mg/kg saw CD4+ and CD8+ blood T cells expand clonally by week 6. The average count of expanded clones was higher among CD8+ T cells than among CD4+.

The V and J genes are TRBV27 and TRBJ2-5; no definite D call. This material consisted of CD4+ or CD8+ T cells sorted from blood, taken in a trial of the OX40 agonist ivuxolimab. The clonotype was recovered from an adult with an advanced solid tumor such as melanoma, head and neck, liver or kidney cancer. CDR3 bases: TGTGCCAGCAGTATATCGGCCCTACAAGAGACCCAGTACTTC. Residues: CASSISALQETQYF.